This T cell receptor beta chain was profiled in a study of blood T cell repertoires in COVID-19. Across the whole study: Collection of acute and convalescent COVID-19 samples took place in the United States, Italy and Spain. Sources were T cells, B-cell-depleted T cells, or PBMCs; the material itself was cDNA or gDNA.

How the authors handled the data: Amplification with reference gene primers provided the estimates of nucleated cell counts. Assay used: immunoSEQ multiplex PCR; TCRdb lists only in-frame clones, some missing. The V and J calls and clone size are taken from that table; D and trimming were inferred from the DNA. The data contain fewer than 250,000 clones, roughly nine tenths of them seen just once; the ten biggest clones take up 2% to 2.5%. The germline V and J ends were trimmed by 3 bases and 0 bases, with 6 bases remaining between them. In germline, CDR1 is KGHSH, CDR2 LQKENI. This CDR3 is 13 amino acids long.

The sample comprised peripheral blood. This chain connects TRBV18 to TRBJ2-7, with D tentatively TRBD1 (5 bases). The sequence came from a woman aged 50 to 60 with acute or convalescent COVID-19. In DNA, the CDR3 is TGTGCCAGCTCACCTCAGGGCTCCTACGAGCAGTACTTC. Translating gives CASSPQGSYEQYF.